This T cell receptor (beta chain) derives from a study of control samples from healthy donors and cancer patients. TCRdb's copy holds only in-frame clones and misses some; the assay was immunoSEQ multiplex PCR. Of 100,000 to 150,000 clones in the sample, 80% to 95% are singletons; the top ten hold roughly 6%. The CDR3 has 15 amino acids. The V gene's germline CDR1 is PRHDT and CDR2 FYEKMQ (reference sequence). J gave up 2 bases and V 6 bases, and 8 bases lay outside the gene matches. This rearrangement joins TRBV13 to TRBJ2-7; 9 positions match TRBD2. The TCR originated in a man in his late teens or twenties in good health. The source material was blood. In DNA, the CDR3 is TGTGCCAGCAGTCCTACTAGCGGGCGTCCCTACGAGCAGTACTTC. This codes for CASSPTSGRPYEQYF. Looking up the rest from reference TRBV13 and TRBJ2-7 gives the full variable domain: AAGVIQSPRHLIKEKRETATLKCYPIPRHDTVYWYQQGPGQDPQFLISFYEKMQSDKGSIPDRFSAQQFSDYHSELNMSSLELGDSALYFCASSPTSGRPYEQYFGPGTRLTVT.